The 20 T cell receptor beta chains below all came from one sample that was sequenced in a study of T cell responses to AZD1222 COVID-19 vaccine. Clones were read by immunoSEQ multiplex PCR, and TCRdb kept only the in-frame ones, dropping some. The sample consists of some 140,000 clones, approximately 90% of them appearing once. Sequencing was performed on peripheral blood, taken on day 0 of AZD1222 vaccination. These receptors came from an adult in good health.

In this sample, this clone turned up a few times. The CDR3 coding sequence is TGTGCCAGCAGCCAAGAATTGAGAAACCCTAACTATGGCTACACCTTC. It translates to CASSQELRNPNYGYTF. The V and J genes are TRBV3-1 (or the pseudogene TRBV3-2) and TRBJ1-2; D ambiguous. This CDR3 is 16 amino acids long. The ends were cut back, 0 bases at V and 0 bases at J, with 11 bases in the middle. Germline V gene sequence: CDR1 LGHDT, CDR2 YNNKEL (reference sequence).

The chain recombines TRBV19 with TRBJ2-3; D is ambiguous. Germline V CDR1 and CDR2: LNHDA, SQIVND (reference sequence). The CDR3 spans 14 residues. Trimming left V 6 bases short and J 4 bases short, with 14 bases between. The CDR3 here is CASRMTGDPDTQYF. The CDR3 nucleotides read TGTGCCAGTAGAATGACCGGTGATCCAGATACGCAGTATTTT.

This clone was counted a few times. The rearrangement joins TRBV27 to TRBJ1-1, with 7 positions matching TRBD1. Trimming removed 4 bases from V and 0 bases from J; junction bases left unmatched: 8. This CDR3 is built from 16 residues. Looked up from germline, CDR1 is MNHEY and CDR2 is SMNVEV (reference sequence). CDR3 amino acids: CASSSDRVRVNTEAFF. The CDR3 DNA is TGTGCCAGCAGTTCCGACAGGGTTCGGGTGAACACTGAAGCTTTCTTT.

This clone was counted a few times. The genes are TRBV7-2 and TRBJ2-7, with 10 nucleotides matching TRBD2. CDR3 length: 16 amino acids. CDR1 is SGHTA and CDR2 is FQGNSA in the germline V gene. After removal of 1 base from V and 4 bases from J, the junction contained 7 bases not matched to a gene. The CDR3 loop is CASSLEASGSGYEQYF. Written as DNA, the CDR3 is TGTGCCAGCAGCTTAGAGGCTAGCGGGAGTGGTTACGAGCAGTACTTC.

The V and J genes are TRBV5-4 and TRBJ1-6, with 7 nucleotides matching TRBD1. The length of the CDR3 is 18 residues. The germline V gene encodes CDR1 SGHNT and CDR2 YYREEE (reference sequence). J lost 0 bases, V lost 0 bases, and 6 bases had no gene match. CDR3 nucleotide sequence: TGTGCCAGCAGCTTGGAGGCAGGGGGGAGCTCCTATAATTCACCCCTCCACTTT. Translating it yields CASSLEAGGSSYNSPLHF.

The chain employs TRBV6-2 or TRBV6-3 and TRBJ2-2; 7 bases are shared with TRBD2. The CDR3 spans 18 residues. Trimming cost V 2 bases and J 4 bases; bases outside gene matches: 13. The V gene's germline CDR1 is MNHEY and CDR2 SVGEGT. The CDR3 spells CASSYPIWEGRGTGELFF. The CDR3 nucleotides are TGTGCCAGCAGTTACCCGATCTGGGAGGGCCGTGGCACCGGGGAGCTGTTTTTT.

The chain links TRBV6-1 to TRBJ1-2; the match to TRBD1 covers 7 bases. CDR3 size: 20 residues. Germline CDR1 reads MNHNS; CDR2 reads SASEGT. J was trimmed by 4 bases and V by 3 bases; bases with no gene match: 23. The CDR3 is CASSEMARVLLTTGSYGYTF. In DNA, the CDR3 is TGTGCCAGCAGTGAGATGGCCCGGGTCCTCCTTACGACAGGGAGCTATGGCTACACCTTC.

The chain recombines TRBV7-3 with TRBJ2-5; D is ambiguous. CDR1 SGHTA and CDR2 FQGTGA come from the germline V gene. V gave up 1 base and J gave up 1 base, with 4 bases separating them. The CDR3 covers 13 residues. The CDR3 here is CASSLNSQETQYF. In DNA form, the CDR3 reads TGTGCCAGCAGCTTAAACTCCCAAGAGACCCAGTACTTC.

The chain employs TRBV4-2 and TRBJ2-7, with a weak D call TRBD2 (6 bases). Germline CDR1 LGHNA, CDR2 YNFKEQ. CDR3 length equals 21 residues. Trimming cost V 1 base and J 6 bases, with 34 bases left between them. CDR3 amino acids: CASSQGLRAWQATRNIGEQYF. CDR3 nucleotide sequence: TGTGCCAGCAGCCAAGGATTGAGAGCGTGGCAGGCGACTAGGAATATCGGCGAGCAGTACTTC.

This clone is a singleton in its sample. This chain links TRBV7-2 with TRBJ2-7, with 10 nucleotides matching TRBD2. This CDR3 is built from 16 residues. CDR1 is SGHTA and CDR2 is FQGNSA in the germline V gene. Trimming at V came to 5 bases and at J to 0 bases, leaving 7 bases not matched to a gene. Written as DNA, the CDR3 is TGTGCCAGCAGCCCCACGACTAGCGGGTACTCCTACGAGCAGTACTTC. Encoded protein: CASSPTTSGYSYEQYF. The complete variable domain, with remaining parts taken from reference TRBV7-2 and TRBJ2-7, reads GAGVSQSPSNKVTEKGKDVELRCDPISGHTALYWYRQSLGQGLEFLIYFQGNSAPDKSGLPSDRFSAERTGGSVSTLTIQRTQQEDSAVYLCASSPTTSGYSYEQYFGPGTRLTVT.

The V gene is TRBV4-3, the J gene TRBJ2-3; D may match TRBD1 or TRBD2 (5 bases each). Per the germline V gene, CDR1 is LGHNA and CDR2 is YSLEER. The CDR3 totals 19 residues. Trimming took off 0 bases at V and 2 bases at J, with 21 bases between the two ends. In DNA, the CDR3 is TGCGCCAGCAGCCAAGAAGTAGGGGTTTGGGAGCTCGACACAGATACGCAGTATTTT. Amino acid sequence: CASSQEVGVWELDTDTQYF.

The CDR3 nucleotides read TGTGCCAGCAGGCTACCTACCGGGACAGGGTATCAGCCCCAGCATTTT. Residues: CASRLPTGTGYQPQHF. This sequence joins TRBV28 and TRBJ1-5; 9 nucleotides match TRBD1. CDR1 is MDHEN, CDR2 SYDVKM, per germline. The CDR3 consists of 16 residues. Trimming cost V 6 bases and J 5 bases; bases outside gene matches: 11.

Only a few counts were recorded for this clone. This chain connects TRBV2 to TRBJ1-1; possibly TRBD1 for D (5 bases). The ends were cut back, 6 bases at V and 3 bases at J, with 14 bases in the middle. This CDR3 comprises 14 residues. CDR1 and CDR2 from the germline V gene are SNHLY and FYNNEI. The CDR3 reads CASRTRDPDTEAFF. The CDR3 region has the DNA TGTGCCAGCAGGACCAGGGACCCGGACACTGAAGCTTTCTTT.

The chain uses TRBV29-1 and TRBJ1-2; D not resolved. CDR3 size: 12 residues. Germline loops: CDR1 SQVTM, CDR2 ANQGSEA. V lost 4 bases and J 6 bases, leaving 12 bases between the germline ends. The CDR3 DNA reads TGCAGCGTTGCTACGTACGGGGATGGCTACACCTTC. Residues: CSVATYGDGYTF.

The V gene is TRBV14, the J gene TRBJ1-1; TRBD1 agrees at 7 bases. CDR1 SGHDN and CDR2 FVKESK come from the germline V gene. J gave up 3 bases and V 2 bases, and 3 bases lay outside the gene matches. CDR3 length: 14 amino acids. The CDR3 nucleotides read TGTGCCAGCAGCCAAAGAGGGGGCTACACTGAAGCTTTCTTT. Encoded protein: CASSQRGGYTEAFF.

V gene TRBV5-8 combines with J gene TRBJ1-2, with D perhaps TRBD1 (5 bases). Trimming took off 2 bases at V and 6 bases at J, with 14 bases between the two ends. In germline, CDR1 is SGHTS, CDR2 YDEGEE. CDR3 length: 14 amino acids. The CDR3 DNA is TGTGCCAGCAGCTTCGGGGCCTATGGCGATGGCTACACCTTC. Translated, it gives CASSFGAYGDGYTF.

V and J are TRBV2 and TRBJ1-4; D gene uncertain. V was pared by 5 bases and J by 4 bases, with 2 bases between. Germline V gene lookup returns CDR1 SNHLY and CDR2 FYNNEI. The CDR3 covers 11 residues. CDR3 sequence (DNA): TGTGCCAGCAGTCTTAATGAAAAACTGTTTTTT. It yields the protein CASSLNEKLFF.

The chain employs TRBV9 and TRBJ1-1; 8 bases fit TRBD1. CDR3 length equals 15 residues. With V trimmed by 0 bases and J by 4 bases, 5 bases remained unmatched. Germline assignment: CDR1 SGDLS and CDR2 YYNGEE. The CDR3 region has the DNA TGTGCCAGCAGCGTAGCGGGCAGGGGGCCCACTGAAGCTTTCTTT. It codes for CASSVAGRGPTEAFF.

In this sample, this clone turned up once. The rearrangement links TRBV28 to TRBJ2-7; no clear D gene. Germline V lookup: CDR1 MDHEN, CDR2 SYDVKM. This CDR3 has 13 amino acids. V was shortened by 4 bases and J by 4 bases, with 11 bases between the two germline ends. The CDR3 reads CASSSPGPYEQYF. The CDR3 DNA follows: TGTGCCAGCAGTTCGCCAGGACCTTACGAGCAGTACTTC.

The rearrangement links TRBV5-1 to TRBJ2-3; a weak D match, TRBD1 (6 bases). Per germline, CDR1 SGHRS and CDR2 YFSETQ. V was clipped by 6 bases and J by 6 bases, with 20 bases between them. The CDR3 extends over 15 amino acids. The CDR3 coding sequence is TGCGCCAGCAACAAACAAGTAGGGGGATACGATACGCAGTATTTT. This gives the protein CASNKQVGGYDTQYF.